The 12 T cell receptor beta chains listed next were all sequenced from one sample in a study of T cells expressing NK-cell markers. TCRdb reprocessed the 5' RACE reads and stores each CDR3 protein as one record, lacking DNA. The sample includes more than 20,000 distinct CDR3 sequences. The sample was blood T cells: a sorted CD56 or NKG2C T cell subset, CD4+ or CD8+ T cells, or bulk PBMC T cells (not recorded which). The receptors originated from a man between 18 and 69 years old in good health.

This rearrangement joins TRBV18 to TRBJ1-5; TCRdb's assignment of TRBD1 cannot be checked, as there is no DNA. The CDR3 runs to 14 residues. Germline loops: CDR1 KGHSH, CDR2 LQKENI. CDR3 residues: CASSPWGGNQPQHF.

The V call is TRBV12-3 or TRBV12-4, the J call TRBJ2-1; TCRdb lists TRBD1, though no DNA is available to test this call. This CDR3 spans 13 amino acids. CDR3 sequence reads: CASSPGTYNEQFF.

The chain carries TRBV29-1 and TRBJ2-1; without DNA, the TCRdb call of TRBD2 cannot be checked. The CDR3 consists of 15 residues. CDR1 is SQVTM, CDR2 ANQGSEA, per germline. The CDR3 loop is CSVAPGLAGVNEQFF.

The CDR3 protein is CASSSRQGTEAFF. This chain links TRBV7-2 with TRBJ1-1; the D gene TCRdb calls, TRBD1, cannot be checked with no DNA. In germline, CDR1 is SGHTA, CDR2 FQGNSA. The CDR3 is made up of 13 amino acids. The whole variable domain, remainder taken from reference TRBV7-2 and TRBJ1-1, is GAGVSQSPSNKVTEKGKDVELRCDPISGHTALYWYRQSLGQGLEFLIYFQGNSAPDKSGLPSDRFSAERTGGSVSTLTIQRTQQEDSAVYLCASSSRQGTEAFFGQGTRLTVV.

The genes are TRBV10-3 and TRBJ1-5; TCRdb's D gene call, TRBD1, goes unchecked for lack of DNA. Per germline, CDR1 ENHRY and CDR2 SYGVKD. This CDR3 is 15 amino acids long. CDR3 sequence reads: CAISDGGFGNQPQHF.

This chain connects TRBV27 to TRBJ1-2; with no DNA, the TCRdb D assignment of TRBD1 cannot be verified. The CDR3 is 13 residues long. CDR1 and CDR2 (germline): MNHEY, SMNVEV (reference sequence). CDR3: CASSPQGSYGYTF.

The V and J genes are TRBV7-8 and TRBJ1-1; with no DNA, the TCRdb D assignment of TRBD1 cannot be verified. Germline-derived CDR1 and CDR2 are SGHVS and FQNEAQ. This CDR3 comprises 13 residues. This chain's CDR3 is CASSFRGVAEAFF.

The chain links TRBV20-1 to TRBJ2-7; TCRdb outputs TRBD1, but without DNA this stays unchecked. Germline lookup yields CDR1 DFQATT and CDR2 SNEGSKA (reference sequence). The CDR3 spans 14 residues. The CDR3 loop reads CSATGQGFAYEQYF.

The chain combines TRBV12-3 or TRBV12-4 with TRBJ2-3; TCRdb lists TRBD2, though no DNA is available to test this call. The CDR3 has 15 amino acids. The CDR3 sequence is CASTPGLKPTDTQYF.

This chain links TRBV9 with TRBJ2-1; TCRdb designates TRBD1, a call that cannot be tested without DNA. Germline CDR1 reads SGDLS; CDR2 reads YYNGEE. The CDR3 has 16 amino acids. The CDR3 here is CASSPPGGEASNEQFF. The whole variable domain, remainder taken from reference TRBV9 and TRBJ2-1, is DSGVTQTPKHLITATGQRVTLRCSPRSGDLSVYWYQQSLDQGLQFLIQYYNGEERAKGNILERFSAQQFPDLHSELNLSSLELGDSALYFCASSPPGGEASNEQFFGPGTRLTVL.

The rearrangement joins TRBV6-6 to TRBJ1-2. Germline V gene sequence: CDR1 MNHNY, CDR2 SVGAGI (reference sequence). There are 13 residues in the CDR3. The CDR3 spells CASSYSGMDGYTF.

The gene calls are TRBV29-1 and TRBJ2-1; without DNA, the TCRdb call of TRBD1 cannot be checked. The CDR3 totals 16 residues. The germline V gene encodes CDR1 SQVTM and CDR2 ANQGSEA. The CDR3 protein is CSVEGGDGLSYNEQFF.